This TCR beta chain was identified during a study of T-cell reconstitution after alpha-beta-depleted transplantation in children. CDR1 is LGHNA, CDR2 YNFKEQ, per germline. V lost 1 base, J lost 5 bases, and 11 bases stayed unmatched. The CDR3 extends over 17 amino acids. Preparation of the TCRbeta library used unique molecular identifiers. TCRdb itself ran the PCR reads through MiXCR, one entry per CDR3 protein. Found here are about 400,000 distinct CDR3 sequences, 10% to 15% of them singletons; the top ten hold 4.3%. The source material was PBMCs, sampled from the stem cell graft. The receptor's source is a human donor who donated a stem cell graft to a child with Fanconi anemia. This chain connects TRBV4-2 to TRBJ1-1, with 9 bases identical to TRBD1. The CDR3: CASSQVPGQGGYTEAFF. Written as DNA, the CDR3 is TGTGCCAGCAGCCAAGTTCCGGGACAGGGAGGATATACTGAAGCTTTCTTT.